This T cell receptor (beta chain) was documented in a study of T cell responses to AZD1222 COVID-19 vaccine. TCRdb's table, derived via immunoSEQ multiplex PCR, lists solely in-frame clones and lacks some. Here the sample spans 120,000 to 150,000 clones, about 90% being singletons. The sequence was collected from an adult who received the MenACWY meningococcal vaccine as a control. This sample comprised peripheral blood, obtained 28 days after the second dose of the MenACWY control vaccine.

This chain's CDR3 is CASSTGTSGQETQYF. DNA for the CDR3: TGTGCCAGTAGTACCGGGACTAGCGGGCAAGAGACCCAGTACTTC. The V and J genes are TRBV19 and TRBJ2-5; 12 bases match TRBD2. The CDR3 has 15 residues. Germline V gene lookup returns CDR1 LNHDA and CDR2 SQIVND (reference sequence). V trimming: 4 bases; J trimming: 2 bases; junction bases outside the gene matches: 2.